The rows below give T cell receptor beta chains drawn from one sample of a study of glioma-infiltrating T cells after dendritic cell vaccination. Libraries were prepared by immunoSEQ multiplex PCR; TCRdb keeps only in-frame clonotypes and omits some of them. The table lists tens of thousands of clones, around four fifths of them singletons. The input for sequencing was blood, taken after dendritic cell vaccination. These receptors all come from a human donor with glioblastoma. The CDR3 runs from the conserved cysteine through the conserved F or W. The D gene is left open where the match is weak. Size is stated for part of the rows, as once, few or many counts, or as a class when the clone is expanded.

V gene	clone size	D gene	J gene	CDR3 DNA	CDR3 protein
TRBV5-4	.	.	TRBJ2-5	TGTGCCAGCAGCGCCGGGATCCAAGAGACCCAGTACTTC	CASSAGIQETQYF
TRBV27	.	.	TRBJ2-3	TGTGCCAGCAGTTTAGGGCGGGCCGTCGCAGATACGCAGTATTTT	CASSLGRAVADTQYF
TRBV6-5	.	TRBD2	TRBJ2-1	TGTGCCAGCAGGCCCGGGACTAGCGGGTCCAATGAGCAGTTCTTC	CASRPGTSGSNEQFF
TRBV19	.	.	TRBJ2-3	TGTGCCAGTAGTAATCCAGTTAGCACAGATACGCAGTATTTT	CASSNPVSTDTQYF
TRBV29-1	.	TRBD2	TRBJ2-5	TGCAGCGTTGACCCTAGCGGGGGGCACGGGACCCAGTACTTC	CSVDPSGGHGTQYF
TRBV5-1	.	TRBD2	TRBJ2-1	TGCGCCAGCAGCACCGGGACTAGCGGGGGCTGGGATGAGCAGTTCTTC	CASSTGTSGGWDEQFF
TRBV9	.	TRBD1	TRBJ1-2	TGTGCCAGCGGGACAGGGGGCTCCCCTAACTATGGCTACACCTTC	CASGTGGSPNYGYTF
TRBV15	.	.	TRBJ2-1	TGTGCCACCAGCAGAGATTCGGCCGGGGAGCAGTTCTTC	CATSRDSAGEQFF
TRBV25-1	.	TRBD1	TRBJ1-6	TGTGCCAGCAGTGCACGTCTGACAGGGGAGCGTTCACCCCTCCACTTT	CASSARLTGERSPLHF
TRBV15	.	.	TRBJ1-3	TGTGCCACCAGCAGTGGGCAGAATAGAGGAGGCACCATATATTTT	CATSSGQNRGGTIYF
TRBV10-2	.	TRBD2	TRBJ2-5	TGCGCCAGCAGTGACTATGGCGGGGGGGCCGAGGAGACCCAGTACTTC	CASSDYGGGAEETQYF
TRBV29-1	.	.	TRBJ2-5	TGCAGCGTTGAAGAAACAGGCGAGACCCAGTACTTC	CSVEETGETQYF
TRBV7-2	.	TRBD2	TRBJ2-1	TGTGCCAGCAGCCTTCGGACTAGCGGGGGTGAGCAGTTCTTC	CASSLRTSGGEQFF
TRBV6-1	.	.	TRBJ2-1	TGTGCCAGCAGTGGGCGGAACAATGAGCAGTTCTTC	CASSGRNNEQFF
TRBV5-5	once	.	TRBJ1-1	TGTGCCAGCAGCTTGGCTGCAGGGGTGAACACTGAAGCTTTCTTT	CASSLAAGVNTEAFF
TRBV2	.	TRBD1	TRBJ2-3	TGTGCCAGCAGAGCCCCGGGACAGGGAGGAACAGATACGCAGTATTTT	CASRAPGQGGTDTQYF
TRBV7-6	once	.	TRBJ2-2	TGTGCCAGCAGCTTACGGGGACTCGATTCTCTCAACACCGGGGAGCTGTTTTTT	CASSLRGLDSLNTGELFF
TRBV5-4	.	.	TRBJ2-3	TGTGCCAGCAGCTTAGGGATGACAGCTCGGGATACGCAGTATTTT	CASSLGMTARDTQYF
TRBV6-1	.	.	TRBJ2-7	TGTGCCATCAGTGATAGGGGTCTGCTTAGCGAGCAGTACTTC	CAISDRGLLSEQYF
TRBV5-1	few	.	TRBJ1-2	TGCGCCAGCGGTATGGGGGCTGAATTGGGCTACACCTTC	CASGMGAELGYTF
TRBV7-9	few	.	TRBJ1-2	TGTGCCAGCAGCTCGGACTTGTACAGACTCTATGGCTACACCTTC	CASSSDLYRLYGYTF
TRBV19	.	.	TRBJ1-1	TGTGCCAGTAGTTCATCGGTGGACACTGAAGCTTTCTTT	CASSSSVDTEAFF
TRBV6-4	.	.	TRBJ2-1	TGTGCCAGCAGTGATAATGTCTACAATGAGCAGTTCTTC	CASSDNVYNEQFF
TRBV6-7	.	.	TRBJ1-2	TGTGCCATTCGAAGGGCAGGGAACTATGGCTACACCTTC	CAIRRAGNYGYTF
TRBV7-9	.	TRBD1	TRBJ1-1	TGTGCCAGCAGCCCTGGGGACAGCATTAACACTGAAGCTTTCTTT	CASSPGDSINTEAFF
TRBV19	.	TRBD1	TRBJ1-5	TGTGCCAGTACCCAGAGACAGGGGAATCAGCCCCAGCATTTT	CASTQRQGNQPQHF
TRBV5-1	once	TRBD1	TRBJ2-7	TGCGCCAGCAGCCCGAGGGGGCAGGGGCCCTACGAGCAGTACTTC	CASSPRGQGPYEQYF
TRBV6-4	few	TRBD1	TRBJ1-2	TGTGCCAGCAGTCCTGGGACAGGGAATAACTATGGCTACACCTTC	CASSPGTGNNYGYTF
TRBV19	.	.	TRBJ1-1	TGTGCCAGTAGTAAGTGGGGCCCTTCTAACACTGAAGCTTTCTTT	CASSKWGPSNTEAFF
TRBV6-1	.	TRBD1	TRBJ1-2	TGTGCCAGCAGTGAACTGCTGGGACAGGGGGCTTATGGCTACACCTTC	CASSELLGQGAYGYTF